This T cell receptor beta chain was captured in a study of siplizumab effects on memory and regulatory T cells. Findings of the study overall: Just a small share of alloreactive clones was traced back to unstimulated subsets. Siplizumab significantly brought down the alloreactive sequences that trace back to unstimulated CD4+ memory cells. No assignable naive or memory phenotype existed for roughly 80-96% of proliferating CD4+ or CD8+ clones.

Germline assignment: CDR1 MNHEY and CDR2 SVGAGI. With 3 bases clipped from V and 1 base from J, the junction kept 3 bases outside the gene matches. This CDR3 contains 15 residues. TCRdb keeps only in-frame clones here, not all; method: immunoSEQ multiplex PCR. The table lists around 100,000 clones, 94% of them singletons, with over 1% in the top ten. Worth noting for this clone: Its target is unknown.

The receptor's source is a human donor in good health. The sample comprised non-Treg CD4+ T cells sorted from blood. This sequence joins TRBV6-5 and TRBJ2-7, with 10 bases aligning to TRBD2. CDR3 protein: CASSYLAGESYEQYF. CDR3 coding DNA: TGTGCCAGCAGTTATCTAGCGGGAGAGTCCTACGAGCAGTACTTC.